This T cell receptor beta chain is from a study of T-cell memory formation after mild COVID-19. Overall study: TCR clusters were mostly donor specific.

Study-wide results and limits: For contracting clones, CD4+ ones sat mainly in CM and EM, CD8+ in EMRA. Cross-reactive memory apparently joined, as some responding clones appeared in pre-infection memory. Day 37-peaking second-wave clones had unconfirmed SARS-CoV-2 specificity.

TCRdb used MiXCR to reprocess the 5' RACE reads, holding one entry per CDR3 protein. The data hold about 500,000 distinct CDR3 sequences, with roughly 22% observed a single time. This clonotype was counted between two and nine times. Its matching antigen is unknown. This clonotype was obtained from an adult woman who had mild COVID-19 (a few samples of this study predate the infection). Cell type and time point are not known. Sequenced input: PBMCs or a T cell subset sorted from them (not recorded which).

CDR3 residues: CASSATGISGNTIYF. For the CDR3, the DNA is TGCGCCAGCAGCGCGACAGGGATCTCTGGAAACACCATATATTTT. The V gene is TRBV5-1, the J gene TRBJ1-3, with TRBD1 identical over 7 bases. Germline V gene lookup returns CDR1 SGHRS and CDR2 YFSETQ. The CDR3 is 15 residues long. The J segment lost 0 bases and the V segment lost 4 bases, leaving 4 bases of the junction unmatched.